A single sample gave rise to the 32 T cell receptor beta chains below, sequenced in a study of identical twins (TCRdb year 2016). Library prep was done by 5' RACE. TCRdb records Illumina HiSeq 2000 as the sequencer. Using fastp trimming at Q25 and MiXCR clonotype assembly, TCRdb reanalyzed the public sequencing data and kept in-frame beta chains. Here each entry gathers all rows of one CDR3 protein and keeps the most common genes and DNA. The sample profile shows under 250,000 distinct CDR3 sequences; about 7.5% of them were found once. Less than 2% of the sample is held by the ten biggest clonotypes. The sample also formed part of further work on yellow fever vaccine responses in identical twins.

Sequenced: memory (CD45RO+) T cells sorted from blood. Interpreted using the paper, the cell subset or site label stands for: CD45RO+ enriched T cells. The receptors were gathered from a woman aged 18-29 years in good health.

The table lists this clonotype with a few counts. The rearrangement uses TRBV25-1 and TRBJ2-7; D might be TRBD1 or TRBD2, each matching 6 bases. Germline lookup yields CDR1 MGHDK and CDR2 SYGVNS. The CDR3 loop spans 14 amino acids. The V and J ends lost 8 bases and 3 bases respectively, with 17 bases between them. The CDR3 reads CASRSSGASYEQYF. The CDR3 DNA follows: TGTGCCAGCCGTTCCTCGGGGGCGAGCTACGAGCAGTACTTC.

Only a few counts were recorded for this clonotype. The rearrangement uses TRBV5-1 and TRBJ2-7; tentative D call: TRBD1 (5 bases). Germline CDR1 and CDR2: SGHRS and YFSETQ. The CDR3 has 15 residues. V lost 4 bases and J lost 7, with 21 bases in between. DNA for the CDR3: TGCGCCAGCAGCACAACAGGTTCTCCGGGTCTTGAGCAGTACTTC. Translation gives CASSTTGSPGLEQYF. Supplemented by reference TRBV5-1 and TRBJ2-7, the full variable domain reads KAGVTQTPRYLIKTRGQQVTLSCSPISGHRSVSWYQQTPGQGLQFLFEYFSETQRNKGNFPGRFSGRQFSNSRSEMNVSTLELGDSALYLCASSTTGSPGLEQYFGPGTRLTVT.

This clonotype was seen repeatedly, ten times or more. The chain combines TRBV15 with TRBJ2-1; D is perhaps TRBD2 (5 bases). Trimming left V 0 bases short and J 7 bases short, with 13 bases between. CDR3 size: 15 residues. Germline values: CDR1 LNHNV, CDR2 YYDKDF (reference sequence). CDR3 amino acids: CATSRDPTSGNEQFF. CDR3 in DNA: TGTGCCACCAGCAGAGATCCCACTAGTGGTAATGAGCAGTTCTTC.

There are many counts of this clonotype. The chain recombines TRBV12-3 or TRBV12-4 with TRBJ2-3; 12 nucleotides line up with TRBD2. The CDR3 has 16 residues. J was trimmed by 2 bases and V by 7 bases; bases with no gene match: 7. CDR3 bases: TGTGCCAGCATAGCTAGCGGGGGGGCGACCACAGATACGCAGTATTTT. Translating gives CASIASGGATTDTQYF.

This rearrangement joins TRBV3-1 to TRBJ1-2; 8 bases line up with TRBD1. Germline CDR1 reads LGHDT; CDR2 reads YNNKEL (reference sequence). V gave up 1 base and J gave up 12 bases; unmatched junction bases: 1. The length of the CDR3 is 11 residues. CDR3 DNA sequence: TGTGCCAGCAGCCAAGGACAGGGGAACACCTTC. Protein: CASSQGQGNTF.

This clonotype was counted between two and nine times. The chain combines TRBV6-5 with TRBJ1-3; D call uncertain. Germline values: CDR1 MNHEY, CDR2 SVGAGI. The CDR3 extends over 15 amino acids. V was pared by 0 bases and J by 4 bases, with 10 bases between. CDR3 nucleotide sequence: TGTGCCAGCAGTTACTCGGTGGCTGGGGGAAACACCATATATTTT. Protein sequence: CASSYSVAGGNTIYF.

This clonotype was detected only a few times. J is TRBJ2-5 and V is TRBV20-1; D perhaps matches TRBD1 (5 bases). The germline CDR1 and CDR2 sequences are DFQATT and SNEGSKA (reference sequence). This CDR3 has 14 amino acids. V lost 0 bases and J lost 1, with 9 bases in between. The CDR3 loop is CSAREGRAQETQYF. The CDR3 bases are TGCAGTGCTAGAGAAGGCAGGGCCCAAGAGACCCAGTACTTC.

CDR3 sequence (DNA): TGTGCCAGCAGCTCCCGGCCCCTCGAGGGGACCCAGTACTTC. Translating it yields CASSSRPLEGTQYF. The chain has TRBV7-8 and TRBJ2-5, with D possibly being TRBD2 (5 bases). The CDR3 covers 14 residues. Germline V CDR1 and CDR2: SGHVS, FQNEAQ. V was pared by 4 bases and J by 7 bases, with 16 bases between. Filled out from reference TRBV7-8 and TRBJ2-5, the complete variable domain reads GAGVSQSPRYKVAKRGQDVALRCDPISGHVSLFWYQQALGQGPEFLTYFQNEAQLDKSGLPSDRFFAERPEGSVSTLKIQRTQQEDSAVYLCASSSRPLEGTQYFGPGTRLLVL.

This clonotype was picked up many times. The chain is built from TRBV28 and TRBJ1-1; possible D gene TRBD1, 5 bases. The ends were cut back, 6 bases at V and 5 bases at J, with 16 bases in the middle. CDR1 is MDHEN and CDR2 is SYDVKM in the germline V gene. CDR3 length: 14 residues. The CDR3 nucleotides read TGTGCCAGCAGACCCCCCGGGGGACTTACTGAAGCTTTCTTT. It encodes CASRPPGGLTEAFF.

There are many counts of this clonotype. The V gene is TRBV6-1, the J gene TRBJ2-1, with 8 bases fitting TRBD1. With 6 bases clipped from V and 6 bases from J, the junction kept 4 bases outside the gene matches. The germline V gene encodes CDR1 MNHNS and CDR2 SASEGT. This CDR3 region has 13 residues. The CDR3 bases are TGTGCCAGCAGGGGACAGGAGTTCAATGAGCAGTTCTTC. Its translation: CASRGQEFNEQFF.

The chain joins TRBV10-2 to TRBJ2-7; D unresolved. Germline V gene sequence: CDR1 WSHSY, CDR2 SAAADI. V lost 6 bases and J 0 bases, leaving 15 bases between the germline ends. The CDR3 length is 15 residues. The CDR3 loop is CASSDVRLSSYEQYF. The CDR3 DNA sequence: TGCGCCAGCAGCGACGTGCGGTTGAGCTCCTACGAGCAGTACTTC.

This clonotype was seen a handful of times. CDR3 region: CASRVRGVTGELFF. DNA for the CDR3: TGTGCCAGCAGAGTCAGGGGTGTTACCGGGGAGCTGTTTTTT. The chain recombines TRBV7-2 with TRBJ2-2; tentatively, D is TRBD1 (6 bases). This CDR3 is built from 14 residues. In germline, CDR1 is SGHTA, CDR2 FQGNSA. The V and J ends lost 6 bases and 5 bases respectively, with 13 bases between them.

This clonotype was detected only a few times. J is TRBJ2-7 and V is TRBV3-1; 8 bases are shared with TRBD2. CDR3 length: 14 amino acids. V gave up 1 base and J gave up 5 bases; unmatched junction bases: 4. Germline loops: CDR1 LGHDT, CDR2 YNNKEL (reference sequence). CDR3 DNA: TGTGCCAGCAGCCAAGCCGGGGGGGCCCACGAGCAGTACTTC. This translates into CASSQAGGAHEQYF.

The table lists this clonotype with many counts. The chain carries TRBV5-1 and TRBJ1-2, with D possibly TRBD1 on 6 matching bases. Per germline, CDR1 SGHRS and CDR2 YFSETQ. CDR3 size: 16 residues. V was cut by 3 bases and J by 8 bases, with 23 bases left in between. CDR3 DNA: TGCGCCAGCAGCTCGGGCCGTATGGTGGAACAGGGAGGCTACACCTTC. Its protein is CASSSGRMVEQGGYTF.

The chain couples TRBV12-5 to TRBJ1-3; D possibly corresponds to TRBD1 (6 bases). Trimming took off 5 bases at V and 4 bases at J, with 12 bases between the two ends. CDR3 length: 14 residues. Germline CDR1 reads LGHNT; CDR2 reads FRNRAP. The CDR3 is CASGPTGPGNTIYF. Here the CDR3 DNA reads TGTGCTAGTGGTCCAACAGGGCCAGGAAACACCATATATTTT.

This clonotype was counted between two and nine times. The chain uses TRBV29-1 and TRBJ2-5; TRBD1 matches at 8 bases. This CDR3 comprises 12 residues. The V segment lost 4 bases and the J segment 4 bases; nucleotides outside the gene matches: 2. Germline assignment: CDR1 SQVTM and CDR2 ANQGSEA. The CDR3 DNA reads TGCAGCGTTGTGACAGGGGTAGAGACCCAGTACTTC. The encoded protein is CSVVTGVETQYF.

This clonotype was counted only a few times. V gene TRBV5-6 combines with J gene TRBJ2-6; D is undetermined. V lost 5 bases, J lost 0 bases, and 15 bases lay in between. The CDR3 has 17 residues. Germline lookup yields CDR1 SGHDT and CDR2 YYEEEE. DNA for the CDR3: TGTGCCAGCAGTCTGGCCGACACAGTCTCTGGGGCCAACGTCCTGACTTTC. This gives the protein CASSLADTVSGANVLTF. Complete variable domain (other parts from reference TRBV5-6 and TRBJ2-6): DAGVTQSPTHLIKTRGQQVTLRCSPKSGHDTVSWYQQALGQGPQFIFQYYEEEERQRGNFPDRFSGHQFPNYSSELNVNALLLGDSALYLCASSLADTVSGANVLTFGAGSRLTVL.

This chain connects TRBV7-9 to TRBJ2-1, with TRBD2 matching 8 bases. The CDR3 extends over 12 amino acids. Trimming at V came to 7 bases and at J to 8 bases, leaving 4 bases not matched to a gene. Germline CDR1 SEHNR, CDR2 FQNEAQ (reference sequence). The CDR3 DNA follows: TGTGCCAGCAAATCGGGGGGGGATGAGCAGTTCTTC. Protein product: CASKSGGDEQFF. Looking up the rest from reference TRBV7-9 and TRBJ2-1 gives the full variable domain: DTGVSQNPRHKITKRGQNVTFRCDPISEHNRLYWYRQTLGQGPEFLTYFQNEAQLEKSRLLSDRFSAERPKGSFSTLEIQRTEQGDSAMYLCASKSGGDEQFFGPGTRLTVL.

In its sample, this clonotype was seen many times. The V gene is TRBV11-2, the J gene TRBJ2-2; 8 nucleotides line up with TRBD2. The CDR3 runs 16 residues. The V and J ends lost 6 bases and 5 bases, in that order; junction bases with no gene match: 11. Germline lookup yields CDR1 SGHAT and CDR2 FQNNGV. CDR3 DNA: TGTGCCAGCAGTCTCACCAGCGGGAGTATTACCGGGGAGCTGTTTTTT. Translating it yields CASSLTSGSITGELFF.

This sequence joins TRBV3-1 and TRBJ2-3; possible D gene TRBD1, 6 bases. The V and J ends lost 3 bases and 0 bases respectively, with 13 bases between them. This CDR3 region has 16 residues. Germline lookup yields CDR1 LGHDT and CDR2 YNNKEL (reference sequence). CDR3 in amino acids: CASSQVPGHSTDTQYF. The CDR3, as DNA: TGTGCCAGCAGCCAGGTACCGGGACATAGCACAGATACGCAGTATTTT.

This clonotype was recorded at least ten times. This chain uses TRBV29-1 with TRBJ2-1, with a possible D match to TRBD2 (6 bases). Germline values: CDR1 SQVTM, CDR2 ANQGSEA. The ends were cut back, 3 bases at V and 2 bases at J, with 14 bases in the middle. CDR3 size: 15 residues. The CDR3, as DNA: TGCAGCGTTGACGGTGGCGGGACGACCTACAATGAGCAGTTCTTC. Protein: CSVDGGGTTYNEQFF.

This clonotype has ten or more counts. The CDR3: CASSYEGSYGYTF. For the CDR3, the DNA is TGTGCCAGCAGTTACGAGGGGAGCTATGGCTACACCTTC. The rearrangement uses TRBV6-6 and TRBJ1-2; D is perhaps TRBD1 (5 bases). CDR3 length: 13 residues. Trimming shortened V by 2 bases and J by 4 bases, and 8 bases separated the two germline ends. Germline V gene lookup returns CDR1 MNHNY and CDR2 SVGAGI (reference sequence).

DNA for the CDR3: TGTGCCAGCAGTTCCGGGCAACGCTCCTACAATGAGCAGTTCTTC. Translation: CASSSGQRSYNEQFF. This chain connects TRBV28 to TRBJ2-1; D is ambiguous. This CDR3 has 15 residues. CDR1 and CDR2 (germline): MDHEN, SYDVKM. Trimming left V 4 bases short and J 0 bases short, with 10 bases between.

This clonotype was recorded many times. The CDR3 loop is CASSPLSDTQYF. The DNA of the CDR3 is TGCGCCAGCAGCCCACTATCAGATACGCAGTATTTT. The chain combines TRBV5-1 with TRBJ2-3, with D hard to call. Germline CDR1 and CDR2: SGHRS and YFSETQ. Trimming pared 4 bases from V and 4 bases from J, leaving 7 bases between. The CDR3 runs to 12 residues. The variable domain in full, with the rest retrieved from reference TRBV5-1 and TRBJ2-3, is KAGVTQTPRYLIKTRGQQVTLSCSPISGHRSVSWYQQTPGQGLQFLFEYFSETQRNKGNFPGRFSGRQFSNSRSEMNVSTLELGDSALYLCASSPLSDTQYFGPGTRLTVL.

This clonotype occurred a few times. This sequence joins TRBV28 and TRBJ1-1; D not resolved. Trimming took 5 bases from V and 0 from J, leaving 16 bases between them. Germline V gene sequence: CDR1 MDHEN, CDR2 SYDVKM. The CDR3 has 16 amino acids. The CDR3 reads CASSDRDEGLNTEAFF. In nucleotides, the CDR3 is TGTGCCAGCAGTGACCGGGATGAGGGCCTGAACACTGAAGCTTTCTTT.

This clonotype turned up a few times. The gene calls are TRBV28 and TRBJ2-4; tentative D call: TRBD1 (6 bases). CDR3 length: 19 amino acids. The germline CDR1 and CDR2 sequences are MDHEN and SYDVKM. Trimming removed 2 bases from V and 0 bases from J, with 20 bases in between. This CDR3 reads CASSLPPGMGALAKNIQYF. The CDR3 DNA sequence: TGTGCCAGCAGTTTACCGCCAGGGATGGGGGCCCTAGCCAAAAACATTCAGTACTTC.

This clonotype was observed at least ten times. V gene TRBV2 combines with J gene TRBJ2-3; 10 nucleotides match TRBD2. The V gene end was trimmed by 9 bases and the J gene end by 1 base; junction bases not matched to a gene: 4. CDR1 and CDR2 from the germline V gene are SNHLY and FYNNEI. The CDR3 covers 14 residues. Here the CDR3 reads CASLAGGGTDTQYF. The CDR3 coding sequence is TGTGCCAGTTTAGCGGGGGGAGGCACAGATACGCAGTATTTT.

At least ten counts were recorded for this clonotype. The chain has TRBV3-1 and TRBJ1-1, with D possibly TRBD1 on 5 matching bases. V lost 4 bases, J lost 9 bases, and 18 bases lay in between. Germline V gene sequence: CDR1 LGHDT, CDR2 YNNKEL (reference sequence). The CDR3 consists of 14 residues. CDR3 sequence reads: CASSPMGGSLKAFF. CDR3 in DNA: TGTGCCAGCAGCCCCATGGGGGGATCCCTAAAAGCTTTCTTT.

The chain combines TRBV10-3 with TRBJ2-7; TRBD2 matches at 8 bases. The CDR3 has 16 amino acids. V trimming: 4 bases; J trimming: 0 bases; junction bases outside the gene matches: 8. Germline V lookup: CDR1 ENHRY, CDR2 SYGVKD. The CDR3 sequence is CAISAGTSGSSYEQYF. CDR3 sequence (DNA): TGTGCCATCAGTGCAGGGACCAGCGGGAGCTCCTACGAGCAGTACTTC.

This clonotype has ten or more counts. This chain links TRBV3-1 with TRBJ2-7; D is unresolved. Germline loops: CDR1 LGHDT, CDR2 YNNKEL (reference sequence). V shed 1 base and J shed 3 bases, with 19 bases lying between them. CDR3 size: 17 residues. The CDR3 protein is CASSQAALSLRFYEQYF. CDR3 DNA sequence: TGTGCCAGCAGCCAAGCAGCCCTATCGCTCAGGTTCTACGAGCAGTACTTC.

This clonotype was counted ten times or more. The chain carries TRBV5-1 and TRBJ2-5; weak D call: TRBD2 (6 bases). V lost 4 bases to trimming and J lost 4 bases, with 11 bases between them. This CDR3 comprises 13 residues. The germline gives CDR1 SGHRS, CDR2 YFSETQ. In nucleotides, the CDR3 is TGCGCCAGCAGCCCCCCGGGAGTAGAGACCCAGTACTTC. This translates into CASSPPGVETQYF.

This clonotype was detected only a few times. The chain combines TRBV20-1 with TRBJ2-3; D unclear. This CDR3 has 11 residues. Germline V gene data show CDR1 as DFQATT and CDR2 as SNEGSKA (reference sequence). CDR3 loop: CSLRVTDTQYF. The CDR3 DNA is TGCAGCCTACGGGTGACAGATACGCAGTATTTT.